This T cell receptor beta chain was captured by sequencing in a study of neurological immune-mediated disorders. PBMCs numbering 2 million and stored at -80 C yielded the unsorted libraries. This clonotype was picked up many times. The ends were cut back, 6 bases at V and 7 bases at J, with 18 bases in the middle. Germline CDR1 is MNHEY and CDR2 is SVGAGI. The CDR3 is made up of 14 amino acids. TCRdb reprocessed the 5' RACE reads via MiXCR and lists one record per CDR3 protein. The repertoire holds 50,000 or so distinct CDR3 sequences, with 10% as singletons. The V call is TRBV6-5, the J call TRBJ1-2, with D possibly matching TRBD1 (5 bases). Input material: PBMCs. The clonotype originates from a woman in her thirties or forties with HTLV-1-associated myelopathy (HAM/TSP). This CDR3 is CASRSYGGPGGYTF. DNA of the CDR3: TGTGCCAGCAGATCCTATGGGGGTCCGGGTGGCTACACCTTC.